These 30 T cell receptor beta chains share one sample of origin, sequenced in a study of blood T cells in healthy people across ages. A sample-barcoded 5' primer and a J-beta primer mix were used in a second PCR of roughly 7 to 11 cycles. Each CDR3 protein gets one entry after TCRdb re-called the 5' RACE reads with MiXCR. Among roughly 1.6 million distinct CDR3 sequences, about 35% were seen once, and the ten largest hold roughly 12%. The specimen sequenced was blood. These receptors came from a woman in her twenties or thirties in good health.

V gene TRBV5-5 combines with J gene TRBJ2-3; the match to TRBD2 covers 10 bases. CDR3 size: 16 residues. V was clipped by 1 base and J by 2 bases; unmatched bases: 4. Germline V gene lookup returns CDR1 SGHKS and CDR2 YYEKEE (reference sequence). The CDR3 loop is CASSLRTSGITDTQYF. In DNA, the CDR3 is TGTGCCAGCAGCTTGCGGACTAGCGGAATCACAGATACGCAGTATTTT.

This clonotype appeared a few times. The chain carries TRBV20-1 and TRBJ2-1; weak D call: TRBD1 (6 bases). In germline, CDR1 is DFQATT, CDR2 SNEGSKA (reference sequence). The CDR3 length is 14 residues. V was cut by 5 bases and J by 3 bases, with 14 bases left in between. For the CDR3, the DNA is TGCAGTGCTCCGGGACACTGGGTCTACAATGAGCAGTTCTTC. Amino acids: CSAPGHWVYNEQFF.

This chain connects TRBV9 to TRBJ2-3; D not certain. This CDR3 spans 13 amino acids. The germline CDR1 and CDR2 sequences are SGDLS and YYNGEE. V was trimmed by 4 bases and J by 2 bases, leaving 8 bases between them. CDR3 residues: CASSPHDTDTQYF. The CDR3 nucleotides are TGTGCCAGCAGCCCCCACGACACAGATACGCAGTATTTT.

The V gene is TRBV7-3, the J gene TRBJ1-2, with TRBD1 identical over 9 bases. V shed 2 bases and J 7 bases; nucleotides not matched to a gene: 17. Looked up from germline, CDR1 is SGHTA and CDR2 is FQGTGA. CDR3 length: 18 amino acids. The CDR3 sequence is CASSLSGYSAQGAFGYTF. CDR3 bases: TGTGCCAGCAGCTTATCCGGATACTCAGCACAGGGGGCATTTGGCTACACCTTC.

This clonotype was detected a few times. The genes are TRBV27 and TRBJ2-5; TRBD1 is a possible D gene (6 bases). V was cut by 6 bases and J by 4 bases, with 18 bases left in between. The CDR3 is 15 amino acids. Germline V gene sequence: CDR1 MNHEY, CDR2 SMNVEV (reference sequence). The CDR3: CASRTQGWYRETQYF. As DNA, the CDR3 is TGTGCCAGCAGAACACAGGGTTGGTATAGAGAGACCCAGTACTTC.

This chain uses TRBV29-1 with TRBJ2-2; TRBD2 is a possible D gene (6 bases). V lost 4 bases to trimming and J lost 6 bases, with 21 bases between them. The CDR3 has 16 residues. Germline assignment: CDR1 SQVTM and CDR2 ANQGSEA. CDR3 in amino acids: CSVVPEGVQASGELFF. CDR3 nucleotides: TGCAGCGTTGTCCCGGAGGGTGTTCAAGCTTCCGGGGAGCTGTTTTTT.

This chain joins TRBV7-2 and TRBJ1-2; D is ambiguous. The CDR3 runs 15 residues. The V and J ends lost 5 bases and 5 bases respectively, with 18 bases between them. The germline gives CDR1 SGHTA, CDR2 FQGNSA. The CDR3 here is CASSPRSLGEYGYTF. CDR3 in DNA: TGTGCCAGCAGCCCTAGGTCCCTGGGAGAATATGGCTACACCTTC.

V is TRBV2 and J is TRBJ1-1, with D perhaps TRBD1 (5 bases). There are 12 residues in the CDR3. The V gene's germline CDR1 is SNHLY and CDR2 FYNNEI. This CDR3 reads CASNGGHTEAFF. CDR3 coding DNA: TGTGCTTCAAACGGGGGTCACACTGAAGCTTTCTTT.

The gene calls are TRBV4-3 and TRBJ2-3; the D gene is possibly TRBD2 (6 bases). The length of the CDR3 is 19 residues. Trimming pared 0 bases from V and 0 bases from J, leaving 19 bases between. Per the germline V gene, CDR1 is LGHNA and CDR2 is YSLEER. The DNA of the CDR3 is TGCGCCAGCAGCCAAGATGGGGCCGGGGGAGGTCGAAGCACAGATACGCAGTATTTT. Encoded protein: CASSQDGAGGGRSTDTQYF.

Here the CDR3 reads CASSVSSGRSYEQYF. For the CDR3, the DNA is TGTGCCAGCAGCGTATCGTCGGGACGGTCCTACGAGCAGTACTTC. The gene calls are TRBV9 and TRBJ2-7; D possibly uses TRBD1 or TRBD2 (5 bases each). The ends were cut back, 1 base at V and 1 base at J, with 12 bases in the middle. The CDR3 loop spans 15 amino acids. CDR1 SGDLS and CDR2 YYNGEE come from the germline V gene.

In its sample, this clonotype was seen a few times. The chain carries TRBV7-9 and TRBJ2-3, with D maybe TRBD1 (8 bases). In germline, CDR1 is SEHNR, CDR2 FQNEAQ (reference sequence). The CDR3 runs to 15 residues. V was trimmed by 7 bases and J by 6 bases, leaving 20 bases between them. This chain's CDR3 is CASNSRTGGGDTQYF. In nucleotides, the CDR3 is TGTGCCAGCAACTCAAGAACAGGGGGAGGGGATACGCAGTATTTT.

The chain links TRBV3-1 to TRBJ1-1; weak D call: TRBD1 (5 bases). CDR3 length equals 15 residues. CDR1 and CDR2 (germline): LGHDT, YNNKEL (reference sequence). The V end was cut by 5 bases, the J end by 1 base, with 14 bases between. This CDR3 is CASSGGWGGNTEAFF. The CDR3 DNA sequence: TGTGCCAGCAGCGGCGGTTGGGGCGGGAACACTGAAGCTTTCTTT.

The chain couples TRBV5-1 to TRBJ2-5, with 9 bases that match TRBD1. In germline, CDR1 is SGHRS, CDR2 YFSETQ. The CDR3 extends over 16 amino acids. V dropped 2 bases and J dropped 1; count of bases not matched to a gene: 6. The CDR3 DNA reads TGCGCCAGCAGCTTCTCCGAGGGACAGGGCCAAGAGACCCAGTACTTC. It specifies CASSFSEGQGQETQYF.

DNA of the CDR3: TGCAGTGCTAGAGATCTCCGGATTCCAAATCAGCCCCAGCATTTT. Residues: CSARDLRIPNQPQHF. J is TRBJ1-5 and V is TRBV20-1; no firm D call. In germline, CDR1 is DFQATT, CDR2 SNEGSKA (reference sequence). The CDR3 is 15 amino acids. V lost 0 bases, J lost 4 bases, and 13 bases lay in between.

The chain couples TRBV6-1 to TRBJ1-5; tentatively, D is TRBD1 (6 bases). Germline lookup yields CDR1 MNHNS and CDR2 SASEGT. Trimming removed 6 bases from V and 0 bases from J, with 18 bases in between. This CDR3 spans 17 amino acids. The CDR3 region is CASREIQGVGSNQPQHF. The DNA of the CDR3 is TGTGCCAGCAGGGAAATACAGGGAGTGGGTAGCAATCAGCCCCAGCATTTT.

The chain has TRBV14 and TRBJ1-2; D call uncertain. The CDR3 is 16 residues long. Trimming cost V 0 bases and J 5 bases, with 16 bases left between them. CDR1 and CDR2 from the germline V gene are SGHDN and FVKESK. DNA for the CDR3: TGTGCCAGCAGCCAAGATCTAAGCCCTTCTCCATATGGCTACACCTTC. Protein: CASSQDLSPSPYGYTF.

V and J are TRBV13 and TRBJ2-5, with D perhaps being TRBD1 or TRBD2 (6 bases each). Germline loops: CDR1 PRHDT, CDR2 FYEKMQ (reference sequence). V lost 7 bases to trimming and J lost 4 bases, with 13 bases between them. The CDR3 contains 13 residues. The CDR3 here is CASTSRGAETQYF. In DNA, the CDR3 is TGTGCCAGCACCTCGAGGGGGGCAGAGACCCAGTACTTC.

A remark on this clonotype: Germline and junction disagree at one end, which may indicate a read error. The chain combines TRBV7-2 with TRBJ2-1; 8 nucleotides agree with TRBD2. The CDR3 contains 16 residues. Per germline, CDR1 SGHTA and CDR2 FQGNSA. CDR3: CASSLAGTRAYSEQFF. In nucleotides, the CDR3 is TGTGCCAGCAGCTTAGCGGGGACTAGGGCATACAGTGAGCAGTTCTTC.

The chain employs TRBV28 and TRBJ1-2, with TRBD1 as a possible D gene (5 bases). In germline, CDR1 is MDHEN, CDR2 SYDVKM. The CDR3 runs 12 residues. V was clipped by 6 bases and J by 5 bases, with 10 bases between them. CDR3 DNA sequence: TGTGCCAGCAGGGGGCCGCGGTATGGCTACACCTTC. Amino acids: CASRGPRYGYTF.

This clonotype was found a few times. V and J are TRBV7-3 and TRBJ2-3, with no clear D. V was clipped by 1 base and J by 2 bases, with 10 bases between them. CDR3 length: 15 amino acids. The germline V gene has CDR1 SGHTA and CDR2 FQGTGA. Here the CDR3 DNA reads TGTGCCAGCAGCTTAATGCCCAGTGCCACAGATACGCAGTATTTT. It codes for CASSLMPSATDTQYF.

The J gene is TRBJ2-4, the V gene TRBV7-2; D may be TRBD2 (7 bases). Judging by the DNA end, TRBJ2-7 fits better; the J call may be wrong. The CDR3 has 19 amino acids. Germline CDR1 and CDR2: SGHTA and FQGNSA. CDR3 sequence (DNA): TGTGCCAGCAGCGGGGGGGTACGCAGGGGCGCTAGTTTAGTTTACGAGCAGTACTTC. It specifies CASSGGVRRGASLVYEQYF.

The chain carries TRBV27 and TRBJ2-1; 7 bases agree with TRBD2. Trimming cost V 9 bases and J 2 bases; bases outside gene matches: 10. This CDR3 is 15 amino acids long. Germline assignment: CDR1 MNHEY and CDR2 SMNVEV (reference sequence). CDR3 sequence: CASSPRSGAYNEQFF. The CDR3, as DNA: TGTGCCAGTAGCCCACGGAGCGGGGCCTACAATGAGCAGTTCTTC.

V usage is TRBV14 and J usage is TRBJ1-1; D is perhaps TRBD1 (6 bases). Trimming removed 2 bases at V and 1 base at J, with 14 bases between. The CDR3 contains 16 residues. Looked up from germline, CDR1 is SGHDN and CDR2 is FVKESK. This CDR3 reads CASSQRGFGGNTEAFF. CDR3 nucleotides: TGTGCCAGCAGCCAAAGGGGGTTCGGTGGGAACACTGAAGCTTTCTTT. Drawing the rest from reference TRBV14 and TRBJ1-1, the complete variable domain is EAGVTQFPSHSVIEKGQTVTLRCDPISGHDNLYWYRRVMGKEIKFLLHFVKESKQDESGMPNNRFLAERTGGTYSTLKVQPAELEDSGVYFCASSQRGFGGNTEAFFGQGTRLTVV.

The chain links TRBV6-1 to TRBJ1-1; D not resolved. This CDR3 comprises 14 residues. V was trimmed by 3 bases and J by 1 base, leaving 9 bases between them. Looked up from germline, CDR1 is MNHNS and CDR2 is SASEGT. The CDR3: CASSDYKRNTEAFF. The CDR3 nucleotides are TGTGCCAGCAGTGATTACAAAAGGAACACTGAAGCTTTCTTT.

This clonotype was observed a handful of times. This CDR3 reads CASSPAGTPTQETQYF. The CDR3 bases are TGTGCCAGCAGTCCGGCCGGGACTCCTACGCAAGAGACCCAGTACTTC. The chain uses TRBV12-3 or TRBV12-4 and TRBJ2-5, with D possibly TRBD2 on 6 matching bases. CDR3 length: 16 residues. The V end was cut by 5 bases, the J end by 2 bases, with 18 bases between.

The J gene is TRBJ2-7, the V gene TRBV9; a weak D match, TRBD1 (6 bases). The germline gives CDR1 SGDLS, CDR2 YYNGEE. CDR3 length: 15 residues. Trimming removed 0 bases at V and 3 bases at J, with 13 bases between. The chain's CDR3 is CASSVEQGLDYEQYF. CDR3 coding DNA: TGTGCCAGCAGCGTAGAACAGGGCTTGGACTACGAGCAGTACTTC.

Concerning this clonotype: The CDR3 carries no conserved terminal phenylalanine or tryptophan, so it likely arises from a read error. The CDR3 DNA is TGTGCCAGCAGCGGTGGACGGAACTACGAGCAGTACCTC. Protein: CASSGGRNYEQYL. The chain combines TRBV11-2 with TRBJ2-7; no clear D. There are 13 residues in the CDR3. Germline assignment: CDR1 SGHAT and CDR2 FQNNGV. Trimming shortened V by 5 bases and J by 3 bases, and 11 bases separated the two germline ends.

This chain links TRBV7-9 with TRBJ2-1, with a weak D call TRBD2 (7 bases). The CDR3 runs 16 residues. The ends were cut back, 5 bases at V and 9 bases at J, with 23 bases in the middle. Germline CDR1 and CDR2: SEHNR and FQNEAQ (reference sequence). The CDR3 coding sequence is TGTGCCAGCAGCCCGGGGGCGGGAGAACATTTGGGTGAGCAGTTCTTC. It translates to CASSPGAGEHLGEQFF. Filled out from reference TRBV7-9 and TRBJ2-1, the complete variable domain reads DTGVSQNPRHKITKRGQNVTFRCDPISEHNRLYWYRQTLGQGPEFLTYFQNEAQLEKSRLLSDRFSAERPKGSFSTLEIQRTEQGDSAMYLCASSPGAGEHLGEQFFGPGTRLTVL.

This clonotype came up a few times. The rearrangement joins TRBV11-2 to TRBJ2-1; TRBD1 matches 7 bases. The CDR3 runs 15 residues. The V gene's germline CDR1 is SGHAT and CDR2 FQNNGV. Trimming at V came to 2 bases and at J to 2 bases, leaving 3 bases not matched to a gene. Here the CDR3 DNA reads TGTGCCAGCAGCTTATCGGGACAGACCTACAATGAGCAGTTCTTC. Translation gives CASSLSGQTYNEQFF.

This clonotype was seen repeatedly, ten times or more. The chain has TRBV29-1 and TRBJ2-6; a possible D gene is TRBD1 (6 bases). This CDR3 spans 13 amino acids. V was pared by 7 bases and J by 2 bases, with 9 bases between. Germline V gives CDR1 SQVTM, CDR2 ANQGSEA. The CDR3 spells CSAYRAGANVLTF. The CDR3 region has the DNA TGCAGCGCTTACAGGGCTGGGGCCAACGTCCTGACTTTC.